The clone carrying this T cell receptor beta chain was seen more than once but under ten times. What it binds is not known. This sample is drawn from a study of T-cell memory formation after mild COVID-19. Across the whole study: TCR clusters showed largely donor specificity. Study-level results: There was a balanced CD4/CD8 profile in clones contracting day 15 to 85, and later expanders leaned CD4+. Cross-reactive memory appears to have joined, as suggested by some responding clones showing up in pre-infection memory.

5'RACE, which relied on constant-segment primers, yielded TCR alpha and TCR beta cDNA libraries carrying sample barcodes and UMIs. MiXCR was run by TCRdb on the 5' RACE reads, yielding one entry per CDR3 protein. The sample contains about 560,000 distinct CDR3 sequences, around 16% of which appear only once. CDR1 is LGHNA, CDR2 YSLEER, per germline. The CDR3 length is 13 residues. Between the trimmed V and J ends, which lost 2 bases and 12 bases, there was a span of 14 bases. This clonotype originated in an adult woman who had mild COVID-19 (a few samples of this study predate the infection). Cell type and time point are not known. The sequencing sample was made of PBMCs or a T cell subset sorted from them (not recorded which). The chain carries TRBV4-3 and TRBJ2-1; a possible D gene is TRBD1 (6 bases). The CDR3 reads CASSQPDRMGQFF. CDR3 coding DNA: TGCGCCAGCAGCCAACCCGACAGGATGGGGCAGTTCTTC.